This T cell receptor beta chain appears in the sequencing data of a study of cytomegalovirus exposure and HLA in healthy donors. Looking at the study overall: A prior study identified 117 million unique TCR beta sequences from about 180 million T cells. Study results and caveats: Diagnosis of cytomegalovirus status made by the classifier reportedly showed high specificity and sensitivity.

Amplification used 60 Vbeta primers and 13 Jbeta primers. Generated by immunoSEQ multiplex PCR, the TCRdb table keeps only in-frame clones and is missing some. Of 200,000 to 300,000 clones in the sample, roughly four fifths were seen once. With regard to this clone: What it recognizes is unknown.

The specimen was PBMCs. The sequence derives from a woman in her 40s in good health and CMV-seropositive.

This CDR3 is CSVSQGKAEAFF. The CDR3 bases are TGCAGCGTTAGTCAGGGGAAAGCTGAAGCTTTCTTT. This rearrangement joins TRBV29-1 to TRBJ1-1; D possibly corresponds to TRBD1 (6 bases). Trimming cost V 5 bases and J 6 bases, with 13 bases left between them. The CDR3 consists of 12 residues. The germline CDR1 and CDR2 sequences are SQVTM and ANQGSEA.